This T cell receptor (beta chain) is from a study of shared clonotypes between healthy human individuals (dated by TCRdb to about 2020). About the full investigation: A couple of women and a few men aged 18 to 49 years were included in the cohort. For each donor, CD4 naive and CD4 memory were each given three plates, CD8 naive was given two plates, and CD8 memory was given one plate. Between about 0.9 and 8.9 billion PBMCs per donor were obtained by leukapheresis. Different laboratories and diverse techniques were used to prepare libraries and sequence TCR repertoires, to increase sequencing depth and limit assay-specific biases. Blood TCR repertoires of about five healthy adults were deeply sequenced to estimate repertoire size and the extent of clonotype sharing between individuals. What the research found in general, with its limitations: Higher generation probabilities were observed for clonotypes shared by all four sorted-subset donors than for non-shared clonotypes. Across a few donors, around 5.4% of naive CD4, more than 3% of naive CD8, approximately 2.5% of memory CD4, and approximately 0.4% of memory CD8 clonotypes were shared. Only blood was sampled, and tissue TCR repertoires likely differ from those in blood. Pairwise subsampling led to the expectation that sequencing depth would affect the degree of clonotype sharing among donors. Rarefaction of sorted-subset datasets indicated incomplete sequencing despite the large sequencing depth. Because the study included a small number of donors, the genetic and exposure-history diversity represented was limited. Naive subsets generally had larger estimated clonotype richness than memory subsets did.

The CDR3 runs 15 amino acids, cysteine and phenylalanine included. Only the CDR3 portion is preserved as DNA: 45 bases, with reading frame beginning at the first base. In the germline V gene, CDR1 corresponds to MNHEY and CDR2 to SVGAGI. TCR CDR3 regions were amplified from genomic DNA by multiplex PCR using the deep immunoSEQ assay. For each cell subset, the extracted genomic DNA was distributed evenly across all wells of several immunoSEQ 96-well plates, and each plate served as one replicate. Each replicate PCR for sorted subsets received about 0.2 ug genomic DNA, equal to tens of thousands of T cell genomes. Purified libraries were measured with a Qubit 3.0 fluorometer, size-checked on a Bioanalyzer 2100, and measured again with the KAPA Library Quantification kit. Each immunoSEQ 96-well plate was sequenced on its own single-read 150-cycle Illumina NextSeq 550 flow cell. The study's processing was this. The immunoSEQ output contained only junctional sequences without quality scores, so filtering could not match that applied to full-length reads. Sequences were annotated with PyIR, a Python wrapper for IgBLAST v1.9, using IMGT germline references to assign V/J genes and CDR3. Reads with weak V/J assignments (E-value above 1e-6), missing CDR3, stop codons, out-of-frame junctions, or ambiguous translated residues were removed. V3J clonotypes were defined by identical inferred V gene, J gene, and CDR3 amino acid sequence. To compute the percentage overlap between repertoires, the number of shared unique clonotypes was divided by the size of the smaller repertoire. Three approaches were used to assess repertoire richness: RTK rarefaction, the Chao1 estimator, and Recon v2.1 estimates of unobserved clonotypes. Generation probabilities were computed with OLGA for all TCRbeta clonotypes obtained by the gDNA method from a handful of donors. In TCRdb, the immuneACCESS table is reduced to in-frame sequences with V and J assigned. These tables do not hold every clone; where another copy was compared, an unresolved V gene accounts for under half, and the others remain unexplained. D and trimming were read from the DNA, whereas the V and J calls and clone size are those reported in that table. The sample data list 2 million to 2.5 million clones, and over 85% of these were observed just once. The leading ten clones occupy approximately 0.37% of the sample.

The donors were healthy, HIV-negative adults with no recently reported acute infections or vaccinations. All donors were Caucasian adults living in Nashville, Tennessee, USA. CD4+ T cells were enriched by magnetic negative selection; naive cells were then positively selected on CD45RA, and the negative fraction formed the memory subset. Blood was obtained by leukapheresis, after which PBMCs were separated by Ficoll-Histopaque density gradient centrifugation and cryopreserved in liquid nitrogen vapor phase. Analytical flow cytometry was used to check the purity and quantity of every magnetically sorted T cell population. Genomic DNA was isolated from every sorted fraction and measured by UV absorbance on a Nanodrop 2000c. As concerns this clone: There is no known antigen for this receptor. Its ends do not fully match the called genes, so a read error is possible.

The rearrangement joined TRBV6-5 to TRBJ2-3; 11 central nucleotides agree with TRBD1. Specimen: naive CD4+ T cells from PBMCs. Sample cell subset or site, as interpreted from the label and publication: CD45RA+ positively selected. The sequence was collected from a young man in good health. Some clones in this sample may be carry-over from other donors' samples. The sequenced DNA is TGTGCCAGCAGTTTTCGGACAGGGGGCACAAATACGCAGTATTTT. Its protein is CASSFRTGGTNTQYF.